Presented here are 20 T cell receptor beta chains from one specimen sequenced in a study of blood T cell repertoires in COVID-19. Data came from immunoSEQ multiplex PCR; TCRdb stores just in-frame clones and leaves some out. The sample shows approximately 250,000 clones, roughly 86% of them seen only once. Sequenced material: peripheral blood. All receptors derive from a woman aged 55-70 years who had recovered from COVID-19.

The chain couples TRBV4-1 to TRBJ1-1; TRBD1 matches at 7 bases. Trimming took 0 bases from V and 1 from J; bases not matched to a gene: 2. The CDR3 has 15 amino acids. CDR1 MGHRA and CDR2 YSYEKL come from the germline V gene. The CDR3, as DNA: TGCGCCAGCAGCCAAGACCACAGGGGGAACACTGAAGCTTTCTTT. It specifies CASSQDHRGNTEAFF.

The rearrangement links TRBV7-2 to TRBJ1-6; D is uncertain. In germline, CDR1 is SGHTA, CDR2 FQGNSA. The CDR3 extends over 15 amino acids. The V gene lost 1 base and the J gene lost 7 bases, with 11 bases spanning the gap. CDR3 sequence (DNA): TGTGCCAGCAGCTTAGGCGGGATAAACAATTCACCCCTCCACTTT. This translates into CASSLGGINNSPLHF.

This clone has only a few counts. The chain uses TRBV2 and TRBJ1-3, with D tentatively TRBD1 (5 bases). Per germline, CDR1 SNHLY and CDR2 FYNNEI. Trimming shortened V by 10 bases and J by 0 bases, and 13 bases separated the two germline ends. CDR3 length: 14 residues. CDR3 coding DNA: TGTGCCACCTCACAGGTTATCTCTGGAAACACCATATATTTT. This sequence encodes CATSQVISGNTIYF.

Concerning this clone: A read error may produce the germline difference seen at one junction end. V and J are TRBV12-3 or TRBV12-4 and TRBJ2-7; perhaps TRBD2 as D (6 bases). This CDR3 has 12 residues. The CDR3 bases are TGTGCCAGCAGTCTAGCGCTCAGCGAGCAGTACTTC. Translation: CASSLALSEQYF.

The J gene is TRBJ2-3, the V gene TRBV6-4; 13 bases are shared with TRBD2. The CDR3 consists of 16 residues. Germline V gene lookup returns CDR1 MRHNA and CDR2 SNTAGT. V lost 5 bases, J lost 1 base, and 3 bases stayed unmatched. The CDR3 coding sequence is TGTGCCAGCAGTAGACTAGCGGGGGGACGCACAGATACGCAGTATTTT. This translates into CASSRLAGGRTDTQYF.

The chain joins TRBV15 to TRBJ1-6, with 7 nucleotides matching TRBD1. Germline CDR1 is LNHNV and CDR2 is YYDKDF (reference sequence). This CDR3 region has 15 residues. Trimming at V came to 2 bases and at J to 8 bases, leaving 6 bases not matched to a gene. The CDR3 here is CATSRNRGSDSPLHF. The CDR3 DNA is TGTGCCACCAGCAGAAACAGGGGCTCGGATTCACCCCTCCACTTT.

The chain joins TRBV2 to TRBJ1-4; D uncertain. CDR1 SNHLY and CDR2 FYNNEI come from the germline V gene. V shed 6 bases and J shed 4 bases, with 12 bases lying between them. The CDR3 spans 14 residues. The CDR3 reads CASSQGVLNEKLFF. The CDR3, as DNA: TGTGCCAGCAGCCAAGGAGTACTTAATGAAAAACTGTTTTTT.

This clone was recorded a few times. The chain carries TRBV24-1 and TRBJ2-1; D uncertain. Germline CDR1 reads KGHDR; CDR2 reads SFDVKD. There are 13 residues in the CDR3. Trimming cost V 5 bases and J 9 bases, with 13 bases left between them. The CDR3 reads CATSGPGRSEQFF. CDR3 nucleotides: TGTGCCACCAGTGGTCCGGGTCGGAGTGAGCAGTTCTTC.

The rearrangement uses TRBV28 and TRBJ1-3; 7 nucleotides align to TRBD1. Germline CDR1 is MDHEN and CDR2 is SYDVKM. Unmatched junction bases numbered 6, after V lost 3 bases and J lost 1 base. The CDR3 covers 16 residues. Here the CDR3 DNA reads TGTGCCAGCAGTTTTCCGGGACAGACTTCTGGAAACACCATATATTTT. This gives the protein CASSFPGQTSGNTIYF.

This rearrangement joins TRBV11-3 to TRBJ2-1; TRBD1 matches 7 bases. Looked up from germline, CDR1 is SGHNT and CDR2 is YENEEA. The CDR3 covers 15 residues. V was clipped by 5 bases and J by 0 bases; unmatched bases: 4. This chain's CDR3 is CASSPRDSSYNEQFF. In nucleotides, the CDR3 is TGTGCCAGCAGCCCCAGGGACAGCTCCTACAATGAGCAGTTCTTC.

This rearrangement joins TRBV18 to TRBJ1-4, with D perhaps TRBD1 (6 bases). With 3 bases removed from V and 11 bases from J, the gap between germline ends came to 13 bases. The germline gives CDR1 KGHSH, CDR2 LQKENI. The CDR3 covers 13 residues. For the CDR3, the DNA is TGTGCCAGCTCACCGGGGGCAGGCAGCAAACTGTTTTTT. This sequence encodes CASSPGAGSKLFF. The variable domain in full, with the rest retrieved from reference TRBV18 and TRBJ1-4, is NAGVMQNPRHLVRRRGQEARLRCSPMKGHSHVYWYRQLPEEGLKFMVYLQKENIIDESGMPKERFSAEFPKEGPSILRIQQVVRGDSAAYFCASSPGAGSKLFFGSGTQLSVL.

V is TRBV9 and J is TRBJ2-7; 11 nucleotides match TRBD1. V shed 0 bases and J 5 bases; nucleotides not matched to a gene: 7. Per germline, CDR1 SGDLS and CDR2 YYNGEE. This CDR3 region has 16 residues. In DNA, the CDR3 is TGTGCCAGCAGCGTAGGGGTTTGGACAGGGGGCCACGAGCAGTACTTC. It encodes CASSVGVWTGGHEQYF.

In this sample, this clone turned up once. This chain uses TRBV10-3 with TRBJ2-7; the D gene is possibly TRBD1 (6 bases). Germline-derived CDR1 and CDR2 are ENHRY and SYGVKD. The V end lost 4 bases, the J end lost 1 base, and 14 bases lay between the germline ends. There are 15 residues in the CDR3. The CDR3 loop is CAISGTGLGSYEQYF. The CDR3 DNA is TGTGCCATCAGTGGCACAGGGCTAGGGTCCTACGAGCAGTACTTC.

The chain is built from TRBV5-1 and TRBJ2-3; 14 bases agree with TRBD2. The CDR3 sequence is 17 residues long. The trim removed 4 bases at V and 0 bases at J, leaving 4 bases unmatched. Germline V gene lookup returns CDR1 SGHRS and CDR2 YFSETQ. CDR3 amino acids: CASSRGLAGGSTDTQYF. CDR3 DNA: TGCGCCAGCAGCCGCGGACTAGCGGGGGGTAGCACAGATACGCAGTATTTT.

V is TRBV29-1 and J is TRBJ2-5; 7 bases are a match to TRBD1. Germline values: CDR1 SQVTM, CDR2 ANQGSEA. V gave up 5 bases and J gave up 5 bases; unmatched junction bases: 5. The CDR3 spans 12 residues. CDR3 DNA: TGCAGCGTTAAGGGGGCAGGGGAGACCCAGTACTTC. This encodes CSVKGAGETQYF. The variable domain in full, with the rest retrieved from reference TRBV29-1 and TRBJ2-5, is SAVISQKPSRDICQRGTSLTIQCQVDSQVTMMFWYRQQPGQSLTLIATANQGSEATYESGFVIDKFPISRPNLTFSTLTVSNMSPEDSSIYLCSVKGAGETQYFGPGTRLLVL.

Concerning this clone: Germline is not matched at one junction end, which may reflect a read error. The rearrangement joins TRBV4-1 to TRBJ2-2; a weak D match, TRBD2 (5 bases). CDR1 and CDR2 (germline): MGHRA, YSYEKL. This CDR3 is 14 amino acids long. CDR3 protein: CATSGLSNTGELFF. CDR3 DNA: TGCGCCACCAGCGGACTTTCGAACACCGGGGAGCTGTTTTTT.

This clone has only a few counts. The CDR3 loop is CASTPTGGYYGYTF. The CDR3 coding sequence is TGTGCCAGCACTCCCACAGGGGGTTACTATGGCTACACCTTC. V gene TRBV27 combines with J gene TRBJ1-2; TRBD1 matches 8 bases. This CDR3 is 14 amino acids long. Germline trimming cut 7 bases from V and 3 bases from J; bases unmatched to any gene: 7. The V gene's germline CDR1 is MNHEY and CDR2 SMNVEV (reference sequence).

This chain links TRBV5-1 with TRBJ2-2; 9 positions match TRBD1. The V gene's germline CDR1 is SGHRS and CDR2 YFSETQ. This CDR3 is 14 amino acids long. The J segment lost 5 bases and the V segment lost 3 bases, leaving 2 bases of the junction unmatched. The DNA of the CDR3 is TGCGCCAGCAGCTGGGACAGGGTGACCGGGGAGCTGTTTTTT. Amino acid sequence: CASSWDRVTGELFF.

The chain joins TRBV3-1 (or the pseudogene TRBV3-2) to TRBJ2-5, with 7 bases lining up with TRBD2. Germline V lookup: CDR1 LGHDT, CDR2 YNNKEL (reference sequence). CDR3 length: 14 residues. The junction had 6 bases not matched to a gene; V was cut back by 4 bases and J by 4 bases. The CDR3 reads CASSPRGGRETQYF. As DNA, the CDR3 is TGTGCCAGCAGCCCCCGGGGAGGGCGAGAGACCCAGTACTTC.

The chain recombines TRBV5-1 with TRBJ1-1; D is undetermined. Trimming took 1 base from V and 0 from J, leaving 19 bases between them. This CDR3 comprises 18 residues. CDR1 and CDR2 from the germline V gene are SGHRS and YFSETQ. CDR3 sequence (DNA): TGCGCCAGCAGCTTGAATTCGAGGGAAGGAGGGATGAACACTGAAGCTTTCTTT. Its protein is CASSLNSREGGMNTEAFF.